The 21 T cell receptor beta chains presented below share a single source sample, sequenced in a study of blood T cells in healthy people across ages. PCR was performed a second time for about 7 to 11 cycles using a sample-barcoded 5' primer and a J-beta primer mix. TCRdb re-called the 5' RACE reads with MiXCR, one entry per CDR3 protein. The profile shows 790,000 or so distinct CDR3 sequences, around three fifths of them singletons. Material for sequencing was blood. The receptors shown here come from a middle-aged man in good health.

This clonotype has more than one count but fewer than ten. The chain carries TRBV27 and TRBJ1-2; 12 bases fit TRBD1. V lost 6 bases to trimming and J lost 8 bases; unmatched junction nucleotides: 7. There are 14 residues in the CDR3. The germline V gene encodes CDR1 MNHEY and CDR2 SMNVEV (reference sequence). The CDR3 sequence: CASSPGQGARGYTF. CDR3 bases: TGTGCCAGCAGCCCGGGACAGGGGGCGAGAGGCTACACCTTC.

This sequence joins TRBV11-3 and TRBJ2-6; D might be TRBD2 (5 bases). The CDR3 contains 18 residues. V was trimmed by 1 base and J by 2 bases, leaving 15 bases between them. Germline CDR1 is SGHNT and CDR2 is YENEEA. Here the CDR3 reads CASSLGRAGITGANVLTF. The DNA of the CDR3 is TGTGCCAGCAGCTTAGGGCGGGCCGGAATAACTGGGGCCAACGTCCTGACTTTC.

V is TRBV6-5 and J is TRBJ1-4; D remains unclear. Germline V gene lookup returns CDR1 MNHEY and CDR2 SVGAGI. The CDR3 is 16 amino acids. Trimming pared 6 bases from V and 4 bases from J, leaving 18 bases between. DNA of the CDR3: TGTGCCAGCAGCCGACGAGGTCAGACCTATAATGAAAAACTGTTTTTT. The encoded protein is CASSRRGQTYNEKLFF.

In nucleotides, the CDR3 is TGTGCCACCCACGACAGCGAGAATTCACCCCTCCACTTT. As protein: CATHDSENSPLHF. J is TRBJ1-6 and V is TRBV7-9; possible D gene TRBD1, 5 bases. Trimming took 10 bases from V and 7 from J, leaving 14 bases between them. The CDR3 has 13 residues. Germline V gene sequence: CDR1 SEHNR, CDR2 FQNEAQ (reference sequence).

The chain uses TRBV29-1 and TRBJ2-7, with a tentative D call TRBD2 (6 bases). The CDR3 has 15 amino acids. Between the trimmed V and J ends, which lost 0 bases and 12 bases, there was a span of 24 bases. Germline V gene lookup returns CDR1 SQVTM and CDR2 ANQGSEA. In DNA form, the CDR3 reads TGCAGCGTTGAAGATTGGGAGGTCGGAATAGAGACCCGGTACTTC. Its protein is CSVEDWEVGIETRYF.

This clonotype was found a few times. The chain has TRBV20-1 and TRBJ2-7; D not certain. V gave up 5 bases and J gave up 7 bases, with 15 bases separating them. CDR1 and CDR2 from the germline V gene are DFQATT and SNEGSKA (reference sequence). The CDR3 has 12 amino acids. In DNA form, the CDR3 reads TGCAGTGCTGCCCCCATGGATTGGGAGCAGTACTTC. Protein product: CSAAPMDWEQYF.

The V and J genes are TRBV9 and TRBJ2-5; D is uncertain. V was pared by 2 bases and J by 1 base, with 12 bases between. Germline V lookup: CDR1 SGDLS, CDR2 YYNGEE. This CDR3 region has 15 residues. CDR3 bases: TGTGCCAGCAGCGTTTCCCACACCCCCCAAGAGACCCAGTACTTC. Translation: CASSVSHTPQETQYF.

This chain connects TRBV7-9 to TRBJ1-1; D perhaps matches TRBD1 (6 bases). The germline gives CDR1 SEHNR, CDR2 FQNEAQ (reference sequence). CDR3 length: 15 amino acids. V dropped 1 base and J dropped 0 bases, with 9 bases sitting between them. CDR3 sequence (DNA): TGTGCCAGCAGCTTAGTCAGGGGAATGAACACTGAAGCTTTCTTT. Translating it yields CASSLVRGMNTEAFF.

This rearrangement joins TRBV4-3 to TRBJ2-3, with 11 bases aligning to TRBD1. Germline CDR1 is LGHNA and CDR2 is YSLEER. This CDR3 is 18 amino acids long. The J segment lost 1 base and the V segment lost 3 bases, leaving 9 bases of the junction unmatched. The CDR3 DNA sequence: TGCGCCAGCAGCCAGGCCGGGACAGGGGGTAGGCGCACAGATACGCAGTATTTT. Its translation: CASSQAGTGGRRTDTQYF.

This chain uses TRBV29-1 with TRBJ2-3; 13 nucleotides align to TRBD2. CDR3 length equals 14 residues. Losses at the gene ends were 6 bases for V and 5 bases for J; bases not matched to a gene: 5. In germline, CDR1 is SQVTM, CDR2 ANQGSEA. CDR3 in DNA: TGCAGCGTCGGGACTAGCGGGGCGTTAGATACGCAGTATTTT. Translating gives CSVGTSGALDTQYF.

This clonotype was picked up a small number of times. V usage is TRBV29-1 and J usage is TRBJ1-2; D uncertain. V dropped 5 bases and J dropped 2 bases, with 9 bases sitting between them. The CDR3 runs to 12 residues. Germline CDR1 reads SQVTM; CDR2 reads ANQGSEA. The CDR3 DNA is TGCAGCGTTAGTGACGGGAACTATGGCTACACCTTC. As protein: CSVSDGNYGYTF.

The CDR3 DNA follows: TGTGCCAGCAGTGATGGCCCAACCTCTGGGGCCAACGTCCTGACTTTC. Residues: CASSDGPTSGANVLTF. The J gene is TRBJ2-6, the V gene TRBV2; D is ambiguous. The CDR3 is made up of 16 amino acids. Germline V gene lookup returns CDR1 SNHLY and CDR2 FYNNEI. V gave up 3 bases and J gave up 0 bases, with 9 bases separating them.

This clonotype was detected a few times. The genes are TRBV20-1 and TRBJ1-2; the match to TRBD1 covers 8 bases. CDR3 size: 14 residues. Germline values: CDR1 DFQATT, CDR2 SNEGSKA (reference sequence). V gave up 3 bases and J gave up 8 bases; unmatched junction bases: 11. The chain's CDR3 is CSARPGQASHGYTF. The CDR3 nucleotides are TGCAGTGCTAGGCCGGGACAGGCTTCACACGGCTACACCTTC.

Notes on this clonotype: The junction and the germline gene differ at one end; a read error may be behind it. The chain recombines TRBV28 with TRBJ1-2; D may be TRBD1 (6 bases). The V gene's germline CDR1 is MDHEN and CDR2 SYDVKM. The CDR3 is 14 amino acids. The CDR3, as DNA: TGTACCAGCAGTCCCAGGACAGATAACTATGGCTACACCTTC. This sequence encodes CTSSPRTDNYGYTF.

The CDR3 loop reads CARPSPETQYF. CDR3 bases: TGTGCTAGGCCCTCCCCGGAGACCCAGTACTTC. The chain couples TRBV12-5 to TRBJ2-7; D is ambiguous. Matching the DNA end better, TRBJ2-5 makes the J call doubtful. The CDR3 contains 11 residues. The germline gives CDR1 LGHNT, CDR2 FRNRAP.

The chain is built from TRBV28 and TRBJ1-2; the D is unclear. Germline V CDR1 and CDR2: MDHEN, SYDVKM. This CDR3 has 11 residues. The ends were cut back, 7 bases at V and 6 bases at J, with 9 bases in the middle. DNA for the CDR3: TGTGCCAGCAAGGCGGGTCATGGCTACACCTTC. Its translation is CASKAGHGYTF.

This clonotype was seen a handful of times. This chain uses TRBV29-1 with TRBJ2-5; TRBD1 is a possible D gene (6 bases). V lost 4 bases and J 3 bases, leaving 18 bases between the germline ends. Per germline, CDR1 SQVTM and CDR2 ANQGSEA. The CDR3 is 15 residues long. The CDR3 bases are TGCAGCGTTGGGCCCTTTGGGGACACTGAAGAGACCCAGTACTTC. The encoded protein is CSVGPFGDTEETQYF. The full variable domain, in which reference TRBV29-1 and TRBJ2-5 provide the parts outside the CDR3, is SAVISQKPSRDICQRGTSLTIQCQVDSQVTMMFWYRQQPGQSLTLIATANQGSEATYESGFVIDKFPISRPNLTFSTLTVSNMSPEDSSIYLCSVGPFGDTEETQYFGPGTRLLVL.

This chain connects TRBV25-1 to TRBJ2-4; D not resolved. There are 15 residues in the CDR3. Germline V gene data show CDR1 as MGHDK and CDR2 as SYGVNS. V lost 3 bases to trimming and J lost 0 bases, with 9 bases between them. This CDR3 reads CASSEVDLAKNIQYF. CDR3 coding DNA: TGTGCCAGCAGTGAGGTTGACTTAGCCAAAAACATTCAGTACTTC. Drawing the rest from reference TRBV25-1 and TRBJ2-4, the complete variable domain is EADIYQTPRYLVIGTGKKITLECSQTMGHDKMYWYQQDPGMELHLIHYSYGVNSTEKGDLSSESTVSRIRTEHFPLTLESARPSHTSQYLCASSEVDLAKNIQYFGAGTRLSVL.

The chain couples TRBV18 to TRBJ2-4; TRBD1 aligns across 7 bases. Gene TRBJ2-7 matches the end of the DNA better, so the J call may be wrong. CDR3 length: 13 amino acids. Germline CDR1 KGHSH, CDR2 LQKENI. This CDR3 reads CASSPGQAFEQYF. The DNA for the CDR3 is TGTGCCAGCTCACCTGGACAGGCTTTCGAGCAGTACTTC.

The CDR3 loop reads CSVSSGPGGYTF. The CDR3 bases are TGCAGCGTCTCGTCAGGCCCAGGAGGCTACACCTTC. The rearrangement links TRBV29-1 to TRBJ1-2, with D unresolved. The germline CDR1 and CDR2 sequences are SQVTM and ANQGSEA. The CDR3 is 12 residues long. Trimming shortened V by 6 bases and J by 8 bases, and 16 bases separated the two germline ends.

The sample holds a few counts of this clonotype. The CDR3 bases are TGCAGTGCAACGACTCCGGGACGCCGAAGGACAAATTCACCCCTCCACTTT. Translating it yields CSATTPGRRRTNSPLHF. The chain joins TRBV20-1 to TRBJ1-6; D possibly corresponds to TRBD1 (5 bases). Germline V gene lookup returns CDR1 DFQATT and CDR2 SNEGSKA (reference sequence). Trimming cost V 6 bases and J 7 bases, with 25 bases left between them. The CDR3 is 17 residues long.